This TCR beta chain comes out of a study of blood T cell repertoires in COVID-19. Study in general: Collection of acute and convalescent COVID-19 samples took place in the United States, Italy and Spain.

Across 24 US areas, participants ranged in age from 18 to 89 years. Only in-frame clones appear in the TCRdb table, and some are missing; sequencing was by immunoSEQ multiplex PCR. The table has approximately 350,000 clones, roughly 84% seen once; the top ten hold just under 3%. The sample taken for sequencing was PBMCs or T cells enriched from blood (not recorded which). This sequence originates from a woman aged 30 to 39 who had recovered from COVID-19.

The CDR3 region is CASSPRQGAYEKLFF. As DNA, the CDR3 is TGTGCCAGCAGCCCAAGACAGGGGGCGTATGAAAAACTGTTTTTT. The rearrangement uses TRBV9 and TRBJ1-4, with 10 nucleotides matching TRBD1. Trimming took 4 bases from V and 6 from J; bases not matched to a gene: 6. The germline V gene encodes CDR1 SGDLS and CDR2 YYNGEE. The CDR3 extends over 15 amino acids.